This passage covers 27 T cell receptor beta chains from one sample sequenced in a study of radiation and T cells in renal cell carcinoma. Time point of the sample: blood 2 weeks post-SBRT. Stated treatment: 15 Gy SBRT to primary tumor, nephrectomy 4 weeks later. The assay was immunoSEQ multiplex PCR, and TCRdb's table has in-frame clones only and misses some. The sample yields 100,000 to 150,000 clones, around 85% seen once. This specimen was blood, taken from a patient whose treatment included radiotherapy and nephrectomy. These receptors were collected from a man aged 50 or older with renal cell carcinoma.

The rearrangement uses TRBV7-9 and TRBJ2-3; D unclear. This CDR3 spans 13 amino acids. Trimming left V 6 bases short and J 6 bases short, with 13 bases between. Germline V gene data show CDR1 as SEHNR and CDR2 as FQNEAQ (reference sequence). CDR3 sequence (DNA): TGTGCCAGCAGTTTTCCCCCCCCGGATACGCAGTATTTT. This gives the protein CASSFPPPDTQYF.

The gene calls are TRBV7-9 and TRBJ2-7; D assignment may be TRBD1 or TRBD2 (6 bases each). V dropped 5 bases and J dropped 0 bases, with 26 bases sitting between them. The germline CDR1 and CDR2 sequences are SEHNR and FQNEAQ (reference sequence). This CDR3 has 19 residues. The CDR3 loop is CASSLASTVRDKSSYEQYF. CDR3 nucleotides: TGTGCCAGCAGCCTGGCTTCCACAGTGCGGGACAAGAGCTCCTACGAGCAGTACTTC.

V and J are TRBV7-3 and TRBJ2-1; D is unclear. The germline V and J ends were trimmed by 1 base and 0 bases, with 7 bases remaining between them. Germline CDR1 reads SGHTA; CDR2 reads FQGTGA. The CDR3 spans 15 residues. The CDR3 DNA follows: TGTGCCAGCAGCTTAATGCAGAGCTCCTACAATGAGCAGTTCTTC. Amino acids: CASSLMQSSYNEQFF.

The chain joins TRBV5-6 to TRBJ2-1; D is unresolved. Trimming pared 2 bases from V and 4 bases from J, leaving 4 bases between. This CDR3 is 12 amino acids long. Germline V gene sequence: CDR1 SGHDT, CDR2 YYEEEE. CDR3 in amino acids: CASSLFYNEQFF. CDR3 DNA: TGTGCCAGCAGCTTATTTTACAATGAGCAGTTCTTC.

The chain uses TRBV5-1 and TRBJ1-2; tentative D call: TRBD1 (6 bases). The CDR3 sequence is 14 residues long. Trimming cost V 0 bases and J 4 bases, with 10 bases left between them. Germline CDR1 is SGHRS and CDR2 is YFSETQ. CDR3 in DNA: TGCGCCAGCAGCTTGGCGCAGGGGACCTATGGCTACACCTTC. This codes for CASSLAQGTYGYTF.

This clone was detected once. The V and J genes are TRBV5-1 and TRBJ1-2; D is undetermined. V dropped 3 bases and J dropped 5 bases, with 14 bases sitting between them. Looked up from germline, CDR1 is SGHRS and CDR2 is YFSETQ. CDR3 length: 14 residues. The CDR3 region is CASSSLGISYGYTF. In DNA form, the CDR3 reads TGCGCCAGCAGCTCATTAGGGATTTCTTATGGCTACACCTTC.

The chain combines TRBV6-1 with TRBJ2-1, with 8 bases lining up with TRBD1. V lost 3 bases and J lost 5; bases outside the gene matches: 6. The CDR3 has 15 residues. Germline V gene lookup returns CDR1 MNHNS and CDR2 SASEGT. The CDR3 DNA sequence: TGTGCCAGCAGTGACAGGGGGCGCCCCGACAATGAGCAGTTCTTC. Translation: CASSDRGRPDNEQFF.

This sequence joins TRBV5-1 and TRBJ1-1, with D unclear. The germline V gene encodes CDR1 SGHRS and CDR2 YFSETQ. This CDR3 is built from 16 residues. The V and J ends lost 1 base and 3 bases respectively, with 16 bases between them. The CDR3 nucleotides are TGCGCCAGCAGCTTGCCCCCGCGGAGTCGGGACACTGAAGCTTTCTTT. This encodes CASSLPPRSRDTEAFF.

The J gene is TRBJ2-1, the V gene TRBV4-2; 14 nucleotides agree with TRBD2. Germline V gene lookup returns CDR1 LGHNA and CDR2 YNFKEQ. V trimming: 4 bases; J trimming: 0 bases; junction bases outside the gene matches: 14. The CDR3 loop spans 21 amino acids. In nucleotides, the CDR3 is TGTGCCAGCAGCCTCAGGAGACTAGCGGGAGGGCCTGATCCCTCCTACAATGAGCAGTTCTTC. Protein product: CASSLRRLAGGPDPSYNEQFF.

The chain recombines TRBV7-2 with TRBJ1-5, with D perhaps matching TRBD1 (5 bases). Trimming stripped 6 bases from V and 2 bases from J, with 14 bases between. The V gene's germline CDR1 is SGHTA and CDR2 FQGNSA. The CDR3 runs to 15 residues. CDR3 sequence: CASRGIGGGNQPQHF. As DNA, the CDR3 is TGTGCCAGCAGGGGTATCGGGGGGGGCAATCAGCCCCAGCATTTT.

The V gene is TRBV30, the J gene TRBJ2-3; 11 bases match TRBD2. Germline V CDR1 and CDR2: GTSNPN, SVGIG (reference sequence). This CDR3 comprises 13 residues. The J segment lost 4 bases and the V segment lost 5 bases, leaving 2 bases of the junction unmatched. The CDR3 DNA follows: TGTGCCTGGGTTAGCGGGGGGGCAGATACGCAGTATTTT. It translates to CAWVSGGADTQYF.

CDR3 amino acids: CASSLTGGVDTEAFF. The DNA for the CDR3 is TGCGCCAGCAGCCTAACAGGGGGCGTGGACACTGAAGCTTTCTTT. The chain links TRBV5-1 to TRBJ1-1, with 9 bases aligning to TRBD1. Unmatched junction bases numbered 7, after V lost 4 bases and J lost 3 bases. The CDR3 loop spans 15 amino acids. Germline loops: CDR1 SGHRS, CDR2 YFSETQ.

The genes are TRBV28 and TRBJ1-1; TRBD1 aligns across 9 bases. This CDR3 region has 17 residues. Per germline, CDR1 MDHEN and CDR2 SYDVKM. With V trimmed by 4 bases and J by 4 bases, 13 bases remained unmatched. For the CDR3, the DNA is TGTGCCAGCAGTTCACCCCCTGGACAGGGGTTCGGCACTGAAGCTTTCTTT. This gives the protein CASSSPPGQGFGTEAFF.

This chain joins TRBV19 and TRBJ2-5; D could derive from TRBD1 or TRBD2 (7 bases each). CDR1 is LNHDA, CDR2 SQIVND, per germline (reference sequence). This CDR3 region has 15 residues. V lost 7 bases to trimming and J lost 3 bases, with 18 bases between them. The CDR3 DNA sequence: TGTGCCAGTAAGCGGGACAGCAGACTTAAAGAGACCCAGTACTTC. Translating it yields CASKRDSRLKETQYF.

A few counts support this clone. The rearrangement uses TRBV1 and TRBJ2-1; the table's D gene call, TRBD1, was not cross checked with the DNA. TRBV1 is listed as a pseudogene. CDR3 length: 14 amino acids. The CDR3 region is CTSSQRTVYNEQFF. The CDR3 DNA follows: TGCACCAGCAGCCAGAGGACAGTTTACAATGAGCAGTTCTTC.

This sequence joins TRBV5-8 and TRBJ1-4; D unresolved. From germline, CDR1 is SGHTS and CDR2 YDEGEE. The CDR3 has 16 amino acids. V was pared by 5 bases and J by 4 bases, with 18 bases between. CDR3 sequence reads: CASRYVGTEYNEKLFF. The DNA of the CDR3 is TGTGCCAGCAGATATGTTGGTACAGAATATAATGAAAAACTGTTTTTT.

This clone is a singleton in its sample. The chain joins TRBV29-1 to TRBJ2-3; tentative D call: TRBD2 (6 bases). The CDR3 runs to 16 residues. The ends were cut back, 4 bases at V and 2 bases at J, with 19 bases in the middle. Per germline, CDR1 SQVTM and CDR2 ANQGSEA. CDR3 nucleotides: TGCAGCGTTGGAGGCCAAGGTAGCGGCTACACAGATACGCAGTATTTT. This translates into CSVGGQGSGYTDTQYF.

The chain employs TRBV6-1 and TRBJ2-3; D not resolved. The V end was cut by 7 bases, the J end by 2 bases, with 10 bases between. The length of the CDR3 is 13 residues. CDR1 is MNHNS, CDR2 SASEGT, per germline. The CDR3 reads CASKRDFTDTQYF. The CDR3 DNA reads as TGTGCCAGCAAAAGGGATTTCACAGATACGCAGTATTTT.

The rearrangement joins TRBV6-5 to TRBJ1-2; unclear D gene. Trimming left V 5 bases short and J 4 bases short, with 17 bases between. Germline CDR1 and CDR2: MNHEY and SVGAGI. The CDR3 extends over 15 amino acids. CDR3 nucleotides: TGTGCCAGCAGTCTCGGACCCCCACGAGGCTATGGCTACACCTTC. Encoded protein: CASSLGPPRGYGYTF.

This sequence joins TRBV5-1 and TRBJ2-7, with D possibly matching TRBD2 (5 bases). This CDR3 comprises 12 residues. CDR1 is SGHRS and CDR2 is YFSETQ in the germline V gene. Between the trimmed V and J ends, which lost 4 bases and 5 bases, there was a span of 10 bases. The CDR3 DNA follows: TGCGCCAGCAGCCCACTAGTCAACGAGCAGTACTTC. Amino acids: CASSPLVNEQYF.

V usage is TRBV2 and J usage is TRBJ2-5; TRBD2 agrees at 8 bases. The CDR3 has 17 residues. The germline V gene encodes CDR1 SNHLY and CDR2 FYNNEI. V dropped 2 bases and J dropped 5; count of bases not matched to a gene: 13. In DNA form, the CDR3 reads TGTGCCAGCAGTGAATCCCTTAGCGGGATAGATTTGGAGACCCAGTACTTC. Protein sequence: CASSESLSGIDLETQYF.

The chain joins TRBV6-1 to TRBJ1-5, with 7 bases aligning to TRBD1. Germline CDR1 and CDR2: MNHNS and SASEGT. This CDR3 region has 17 residues. V lost 4 bases to trimming and J lost 6 bases; unmatched junction nucleotides: 15. The CDR3 DNA reads as TGTGCCAGCAGTGCGGGTTCTGAACAGGGGATCGTTCAGCCCCAGCATTTT. Amino acid sequence: CASSAGSEQGIVQPQHF.

Only a few counts were recorded for this clone. The genes are TRBV7-3 and TRBJ2-1, with D possibly being TRBD2 (6 bases). The V and J ends lost 6 bases and 8 bases respectively, with 11 bases between them. CDR1 SGHTA and CDR2 FQGTGA come from the germline V gene. The CDR3 is 12 amino acids. CDR3 amino acids: CASRGRSDEQFF. As DNA, the CDR3 is TGTGCCAGCAGGGGGAGGTCGGATGAGCAGTTCTTC.

The chain employs TRBV28 and TRBJ2-5; 7 positions agree with TRBD2. The CDR3 extends over 14 amino acids. Germline assignment: CDR1 MDHEN and CDR2 SYDVKM. Trimming at V came to 7 bases and at J to 6 bases, leaving 11 bases not matched to a gene. The CDR3 DNA follows: TGTGCCAGCAACGACGGGGGGATTGTGAAGACCCAGTACTTC. Encoded protein: CASNDGGIVKTQYF.

J is TRBJ2-6 and V is TRBV5-1; tentative D call: TRBD1 (5 bases). Looked up from germline, CDR1 is SGHRS and CDR2 is YFSETQ. The V gene lost 2 bases and the J gene lost 0 bases, with 21 bases spanning the gap. The CDR3 length is 20 residues. CDR3 loop: CASSFDSAGLLLSGANVLTF. CDR3 coding DNA: TGCGCCAGCAGCTTCGATTCAGCAGGGCTGCTCCTCTCTGGGGCCAACGTCCTGACTTTC.

J is TRBJ2-5 and V is TRBV4-3, with 8 bases that match TRBD1. Looked up from germline, CDR1 is LGHNA and CDR2 is YSLEER. CDR3 length: 14 amino acids. V dropped 4 bases and J dropped 5; count of bases not matched to a gene: 6. Here the CDR3 DNA reads TGCGCCAGCAGCCCTCAGACAGGGGATGAGACCCAGTACTTC. Translation: CASSPQTGDETQYF.

The chain links TRBV27 to TRBJ2-7; 8 nucleotides agree with TRBD2. This CDR3 has 13 amino acids. The trim removed 5 bases at V and 2 bases at J, leaving 2 bases unmatched. Germline CDR1 MNHEY, CDR2 SMNVEV (reference sequence). The DNA for the CDR3 is TGTGCCAGCAGTCGGGGGGGAACCTACGAGCAGTACTTC. As protein: CASSRGGTYEQYF.